This T cell receptor beta chain originates from a study of neurological immune-mediated disorders. Notes on the study in general: Phylogenetic grouping assigned the repertoires of 18 of 34 multiple sclerosis patients to a single related-CDR3 cluster, which may represent a signature. The study found the most TCR clonal expansion in HTLV-1-associated myelopathy and the least in multiple sclerosis, below healthy controls.

Trimming removed 0 bases from V and 0 bases from J, with 12 bases in between. The CDR3 covers 16 residues. CDR1 is SGHRS and CDR2 is YFSETQ in the germline V gene. TCRdb reprocessed the 5' RACE reads via MiXCR and lists one record per CDR3 protein. The table has tens of thousands of distinct CDR3 sequences, about 5% seen once; the top ten hold over 1.2%. The table lists this clonotype with many counts. What it recognizes is unknown. What was sequenced was CD4+ T cells from blood. The genes are TRBV5-1 and TRBJ2-5; D not certain. This TCR was recovered from a woman between 18 and 30 years old with multiple sclerosis. The CDR3 nucleotides read TGCGCCAGCAGCTTGGGTACAGTACAAAACCAAGAGACCCAGTACTTC. It yields the protein CASSLGTVQNQETQYF. Based on the CDR3 plus reference TRBV5-1 and TRBJ2-5, the full variable domain is KAGVTQTPRYLIKTRGQQVTLSCSPISGHRSVSWYQQTPGQGLQFLFEYFSETQRNKGNFPGRFSGRQFSNSRSEMNVSTLELGDSALYLCASSLGTVQNQETQYFGPGTRLLVL.